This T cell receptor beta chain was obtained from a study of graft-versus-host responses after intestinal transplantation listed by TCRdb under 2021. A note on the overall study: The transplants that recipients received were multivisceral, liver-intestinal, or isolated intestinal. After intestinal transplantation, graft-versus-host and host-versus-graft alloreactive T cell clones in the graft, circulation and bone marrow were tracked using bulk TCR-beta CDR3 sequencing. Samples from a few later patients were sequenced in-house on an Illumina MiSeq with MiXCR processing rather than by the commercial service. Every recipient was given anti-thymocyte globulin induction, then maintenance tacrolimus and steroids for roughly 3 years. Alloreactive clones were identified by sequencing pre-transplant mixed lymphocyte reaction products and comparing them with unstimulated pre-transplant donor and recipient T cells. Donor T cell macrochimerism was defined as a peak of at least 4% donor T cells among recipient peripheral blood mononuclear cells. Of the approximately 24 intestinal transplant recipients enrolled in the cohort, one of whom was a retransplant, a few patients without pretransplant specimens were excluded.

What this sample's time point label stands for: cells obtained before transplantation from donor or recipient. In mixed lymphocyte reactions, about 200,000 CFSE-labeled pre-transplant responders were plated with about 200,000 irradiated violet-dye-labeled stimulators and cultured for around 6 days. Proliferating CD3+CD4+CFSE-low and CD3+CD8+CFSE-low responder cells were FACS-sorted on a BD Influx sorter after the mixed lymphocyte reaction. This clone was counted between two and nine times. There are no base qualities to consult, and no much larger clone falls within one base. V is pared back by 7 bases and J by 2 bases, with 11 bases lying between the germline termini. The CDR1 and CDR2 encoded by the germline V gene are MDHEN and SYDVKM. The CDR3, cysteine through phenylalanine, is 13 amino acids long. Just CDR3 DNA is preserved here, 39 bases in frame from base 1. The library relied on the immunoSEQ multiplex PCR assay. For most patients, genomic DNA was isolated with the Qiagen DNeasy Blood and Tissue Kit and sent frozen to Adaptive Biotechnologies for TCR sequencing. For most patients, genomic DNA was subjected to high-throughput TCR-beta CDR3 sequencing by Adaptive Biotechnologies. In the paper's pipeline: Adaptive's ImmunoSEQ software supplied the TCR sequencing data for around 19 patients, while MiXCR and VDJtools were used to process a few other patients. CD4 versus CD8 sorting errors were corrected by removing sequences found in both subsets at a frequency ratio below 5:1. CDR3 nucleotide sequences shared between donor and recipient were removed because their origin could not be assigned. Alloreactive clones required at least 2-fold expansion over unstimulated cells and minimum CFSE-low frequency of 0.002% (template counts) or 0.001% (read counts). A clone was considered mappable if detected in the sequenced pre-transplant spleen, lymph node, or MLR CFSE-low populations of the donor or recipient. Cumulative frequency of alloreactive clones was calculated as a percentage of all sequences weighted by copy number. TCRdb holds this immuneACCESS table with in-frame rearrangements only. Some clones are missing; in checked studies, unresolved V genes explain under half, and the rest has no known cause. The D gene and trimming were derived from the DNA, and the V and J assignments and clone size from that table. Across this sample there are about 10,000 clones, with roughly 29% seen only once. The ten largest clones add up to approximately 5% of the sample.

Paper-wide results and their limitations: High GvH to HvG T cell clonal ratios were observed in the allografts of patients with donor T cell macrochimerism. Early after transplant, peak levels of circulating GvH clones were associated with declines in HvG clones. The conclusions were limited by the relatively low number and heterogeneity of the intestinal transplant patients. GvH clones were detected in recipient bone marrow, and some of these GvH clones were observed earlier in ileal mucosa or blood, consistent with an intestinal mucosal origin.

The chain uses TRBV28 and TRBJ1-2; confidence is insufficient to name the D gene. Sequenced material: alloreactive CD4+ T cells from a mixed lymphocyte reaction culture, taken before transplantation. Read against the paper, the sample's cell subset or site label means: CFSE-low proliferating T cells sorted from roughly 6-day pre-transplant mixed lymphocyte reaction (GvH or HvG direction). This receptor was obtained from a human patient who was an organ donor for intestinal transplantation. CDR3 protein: CASTSAINYGYTF. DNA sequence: TGTGCCAGCACCTCTGCGATAAACTATGGCTACACCTTC.